Below, 18 T cell receptor beta chains from the same sample are listed, as sequenced in a study of blood T cells in healthy people across ages. It was with a sample-barcoded 5' primer and a J-beta primer mix that a second PCR of roughly 7 to 12 cycles was run. In TCRdb, the 5' RACE reads were re-called with MiXCR into one record per CDR3 protein. This sample has approximately 940,000 distinct CDR3 sequences; around 48% occur once, and the top ten carry around 15%. The sequencing sample was made of blood. Receptors originate from a man younger than 40 in good health.

This clonotype was observed a handful of times. The chain carries TRBV9 and TRBJ1-2; perhaps TRBD1 as D (6 bases). CDR3 size: 16 residues. Germline CDR1 is SGDLS and CDR2 is YYNGEE. Trimming left V 3 bases short and J 0 bases short, with 15 bases between. CDR3 amino acids: CASSARDISSNYGYTF. The CDR3 DNA reads TGTGCCAGCAGCGCCCGGGACATATCTTCTAACTATGGCTACACCTTC.

This clonotype was counted a few times. The chain has TRBV20-1 and TRBJ2-7; no reliable D call. The CDR3 loop spans 14 amino acids. Germline CDR1 reads DFQATT; CDR2 reads SNEGSKA (reference sequence). Deletions cut 5 bases from V and 0 bases from J, with 14 bases between. As DNA, the CDR3 is TGCAGTGCTTCCCGTCCAGGTTACTCCTACGAGCAGTACTTC. Amino acid sequence: CSASRPGYSYEQYF.

The table lists this clonotype with a few counts. The chain has TRBV12-3 or TRBV12-4 and TRBJ2-7; 7 bases fit TRBD1. The CDR3 contains 15 residues. V trimming: 7 bases; J trimming: 0 bases; junction bases outside the gene matches: 9. Written as DNA, the CDR3 is TGTGCCAGCACCTATTCCGGGACAGTCTCCTACGAGCAGTACTTC. Translated, it gives CASTYSGTVSYEQYF.

This clonotype has only a few counts. This rearrangement joins TRBV29-1 to TRBJ1-4; D is ambiguous. Looked up from germline, CDR1 is SQVTM and CDR2 is ANQGSEA. Trimming took off 4 bases at V and 5 bases at J, with 11 bases between the two ends. CDR3 length equals 13 residues. The CDR3 sequence: CSVAAGLNEKLFF. The DNA of the CDR3 is TGCAGCGTTGCCGCCGGTTTGAATGAAAAACTGTTTTTT.

This rearrangement joins TRBV6-1 to TRBJ2-3; D call uncertain. Germline values: CDR1 MNHNS, CDR2 SASEGT. V was clipped by 2 bases and J by 2 bases, with 17 bases between them. This CDR3 is 17 amino acids long. The CDR3 region is CASSEYKDDLVTDTQYF. In nucleotides, the CDR3 is TGTGCCAGCAGTGAATATAAGGACGACTTAGTCACAGATACGCAGTATTTT.

In its sample, this clonotype was seen a few times. The V gene is TRBV28, the J gene TRBJ1-4; D uncertain. CDR3 length: 12 residues. With 6 bases removed from V and 8 bases from J, the gap between germline ends came to 10 bases. Germline assignment: CDR1 MDHEN and CDR2 SYDVKM. The CDR3: CASRLQEEKLFF. As DNA, the CDR3 is TGTGCCAGCAGGCTCCAGGAGGAAAAACTGTTTTTT.

The chain joins TRBV3-1 to TRBJ2-7; D remains ambiguous. The CDR3 runs 13 residues. CDR1 is LGHDT and CDR2 is YNNKEL in the germline V gene (reference sequence). V lost 0 bases to trimming and J lost 6 bases, with 9 bases between them. This chain's CDR3 is CASSQEVAAEQYF. Written as DNA, the CDR3 is TGTGCCAGCAGCCAAGAGGTAGCAGCCGAGCAGTACTTC.

The DNA of the CDR3 is TGTGCTACGGAAACCCCCGGCTACGAGCAGTACTTC. Translated, it gives CATETPGYEQYF. The chain carries TRBV28 and TRBJ2-7; D gene ambiguous. Germline V lookup: CDR1 MDHEN, CDR2 SYDVKM. CDR3 length equals 12 residues. Full variable domain (rest looked up from reference TRBV28 and TRBJ2-7): DVKVTQSSRYLVKRTGEKVFLECVQDMDHENMFWYRQDPGLGLRLIYFSYDVKMKEKGDIPEGYSVSREKKERFSLILESASTNQTSMYLCATETPGYEQYFGPGTRLTVT.

The CDR3 spells CASSFQDSSYEQYF. CDR3 bases: TGCGCCAGCAGCTTCCAGGACAGCTCCTACGAGCAGTACTTC. The chain links TRBV5-1 to TRBJ2-7, with a weak D call TRBD1 (6 bases). V was cut by 2 bases and J by 0 bases, with 9 bases left in between. The CDR3 consists of 14 residues. CDR1 SGHRS and CDR2 YFSETQ come from the germline V gene.

This chain joins TRBV9 and TRBJ1-2, with 9 bases fitting TRBD1. V lost 4 bases, J lost 8 bases, and 12 bases stayed unmatched. The CDR3 loop spans 15 amino acids. Germline lookup yields CDR1 SGDLS and CDR2 YYNGEE. The chain's CDR3 is CASSRGTGTTGGYTF. CDR3 nucleotide sequence: TGTGCCAGCAGCCGGGGGACAGGGACCACTGGCGGCTACACCTTC.

The chain carries TRBV29-1 and TRBJ2-3; TRBD2 aligns across 10 bases. J gave up 7 bases and V 6 bases, and 16 bases lay outside the gene matches. Germline V gives CDR1 SQVTM, CDR2 ANQGSEA. CDR3 size: 16 residues. CDR3 region: CSVRAVSGRNVNTQYF. CDR3 DNA: TGCAGCGTCCGCGCCGTTAGCGGGAGGAACGTGAATACGCAGTATTTT.

This clonotype was observed a handful of times. Germline and junction disagree at one end, which may indicate a read error. The CDR3 is CASSVGYGHTF. CDR3 nucleotides: TGTGCCAGCAGTGTCGGCTATGGCCACACCTTC. This sequence joins TRBV2 and TRBJ1-2; D uncertain. This CDR3 region has 11 residues. CDR1 and CDR2 (germline): SNHLY, FYNNEI.

This clonotype was seen more than once but under ten times. CDR3 sequence: CASSGGQGPNEQFF. CDR3 DNA: TGCGCCAGCAGTGGGGGACAGGGTCCCAATGAGCAGTTCTTC. The V call is TRBV5-1, the J call TRBJ2-1, with 9 bases fitting TRBD1. J lost 6 bases, V lost 5 bases, and 6 bases had no gene match. The CDR3 length is 14 residues. CDR1 SGHRS and CDR2 YFSETQ come from the germline V gene.

Written as DNA, the CDR3 is TGTGCCAGCAGTGCTAATGGGCACAATGAGCAGTTCTTC. Amino acid sequence: CASSANGHNEQFF. The rearrangement uses TRBV2 and TRBJ2-1; D is uncertain. Germline assignment: CDR1 SNHLY and CDR2 FYNNEI. The germline V and J ends were trimmed by 4 bases and 5 bases, with 9 bases remaining between them. The CDR3 length is 13 residues.

This clonotype has just a few counts. The chain recombines TRBV30 with TRBJ2-5, with TRBD1 matching 7 bases. The CDR3 loop spans 12 amino acids. CDR1 and CDR2 (germline): GTSNPN, SVGIG (reference sequence). After removal of 4 bases from V and 6 bases from J, the junction contained 5 bases not matched to a gene. The CDR3 DNA follows: TGTGCCTGGATGTCAGGGGGACAGACCCAGTACTTC. Protein sequence: CAWMSGGQTQYF.

V usage is TRBV27 and J usage is TRBJ2-1; D is unresolved. V was pared by 2 bases and J by 4 bases, with 15 bases between. The CDR3 runs to 16 residues. The germline V gene has CDR1 MNHEY and CDR2 SMNVEV (reference sequence). Written as DNA, the CDR3 is TGTGCCAGCAGTTTAGGGCCGACGAGTGGTTACAATGAGCAGTTCTTC. Its translation is CASSLGPTSGYNEQFF.

This clonotype was counted many times. The chain combines TRBV15 with TRBJ2-5; D is uncertain. This CDR3 has 11 residues. V lost 2 bases and J lost 4, with 2 bases in between. CDR1 is LNHNV, CDR2 YYDKDF, per germline (reference sequence). CDR3 coding DNA: TGTGCCACCAGCAGAACAGAGACCCAGTACTTC. Its protein product is CATSRTETQYF.

This clonotype showed up just once. V and J are TRBV24-1 and TRBJ2-2; D ambiguous. The CDR3 sequence is 12 residues long. Germline CDR1 and CDR2: KGHDR and SFDVKD. The V end lost 9 bases, the J end lost 4 bases, and 8 bases lay between the germline ends. CDR3 coding DNA: TGTGCCACCGACTCCACCACCGGGGAGCTGTTTTTT. Residues: CATDSTTGELFF.